Listed below are T cell receptor beta chains from one sample, sequenced in a study of T cell responses to AZD1222 COVID-19 vaccine. The table came from immunoSEQ multiplex PCR; TCRdb's copy has only in-frame clones and leaves some out. The sample lists fewer than 120,000 clones, about 94% occurring once. The source material was peripheral blood, sampled 28 days after the second AZD1222 dose. The receptors shown here come from an adult who received the AZD1222 COVID-19 vaccine. CDR3s include the opening cysteine and the closing phenylalanine or tryptophan. The D gene is left open where the match is weak. Rows may omit the clone size; those that give it use once, few, many or a size class.

abundance	j_gene	d_gene	v_gene	CDR3nt	CDR3aa
-	TRBJ2-7	-	TRBV4-1	TGCGCCAGCAGCCAAGATAGAAGGGGAGGATATTACGAGCAGTACTTC	CASSQDRRGGYYEQYF
-	TRBJ2-1	-	TRBV19	TGTGCCAGTAGTATGGAGGGGTGGTGGGGTGAGCAGTTCTTC	CASSMEGWWGEQFF
-	TRBJ1-3	-	TRBV19	TGTGCCAGCAGGTTAAAGCCTGGAAACACCATATATTTT	CASRLKPGNTIYF
-	TRBJ1-6	-	TRBV5-8	TGTGCCAGCAGCTTCAACATCATTTCACCCCTCCACTTT	CASSFNIISPLHF
-	TRBJ1-4	TRBD1	TRBV19	TGTGCCAGCCAGTTCCAGGGGGCAACTAATGAAAAACTGTTTTTT	CASQFQGATNEKLFF
once	TRBJ2-1	-	TRBV5-1	TGCGCCAGCAGCCCTTTAGGGGTCGAGCAGTTCTTC	CASSPLGVEQFF
-	TRBJ1-2	-	TRBV7-2	TGTGCCAGCAGCTTGATCGACAGGCTCTCTAGTGGCTACACCTTC	CASSLIDRLSSGYTF
-	TRBJ1-4	TRBD1	TRBV7-9	TGTGCCAGCAGCCCCACAGGGGATACTAATGAAAAACTGTTTTTT	CASSPTGDTNEKLFF
-	TRBJ2-5	-	TRBV2	TGTGCCAGCATTGAGGCCCAGCAGGAGACCCAGTACTTC	CASIEAQQETQYF
-	TRBJ1-5	-	TRBV3-1/TRBV3-2	TGTGCCAGCAGCCAAGGAATTTTGGGCAATCAGCCCCAGCATTTT	CASSQGILGNQPQHF
-	TRBJ1-2	-	TRBV6-1	TGTGCCAGCAGTGAAGACGCGGTCTCTAACTATGGCTACACCTTC	CASSEDAVSNYGYTF
-	TRBJ1-2	TRBD1	TRBV3-1/TRBV3-2	TGTGCCAGCAGCCGAGACAGGGAAACGTTCTATGGCTACACCTTC	CASSRDRETFYGYTF
-	TRBJ1-3	-	TRBV11-2	TGTGCCAGCAGCTTACTGCTGGGGACGAGCTCTGGAAACACCATATATTTT	CASSLLLGTSSGNTIYF
-	TRBJ2-7	TRBD1	TRBV6-5	TGTGCCGCCAGCAGGGGGGGGACAGGGGATTATCAGTACTTC	CAASRGGTGDYQYF
-	TRBJ1-1	-	TRBV6-5	TGTGCCAGCAGCTCCGTGGACGGATCAGAAGCTTTCTTT	CASSSVDGSEAFF
-	TRBJ1-1	TRBD1	TRBV18	TGTGCCAGCTCACCACAGGGGGCTTGGAACACTGAAGCTTTCTTT	CASSPQGAWNTEAFF
-	TRBJ2-5	-	TRBV6-5	TGTGCCAGCCGGGGGTCGGGCAGAGAAGAGACCCAGTACTTC	CASRGSGREETQYF
-	TRBJ2-2	-	TRBV27	TGTGCCAGCGGACGAGGCCCAATGAACACCGGGGAGCTGTTTTTT	CASGRGPMNTGELFF
-	TRBJ1-1	-	TRBV7-9	TGTGCCAGCAGCGTTCAGGGGAGGAACACTGAAGCTTTCTTT	CASSVQGRNTEAFF
-	TRBJ1-4	-	TRBV6-5	TGTGCCAGCTCATTTCCGGGAGTGAATGAAAAACTGTTTTTT	CASSFPGVNEKLFF
-	TRBJ1-1	-	TRBV18	TGTGCCAGCTCACTTTCCCTAGCAGGGGCGAGCACTGAAGCTTTCTTT	CASSLSLAGASTEAFF
once	TRBJ2-3	-	TRBV21-1	TGTGCCAGCAGCAAAAGTCCGGGTTGGCGGGAGGGCCTCACAGATACGCAGTATTTT	CASSKSPGWREGLTDTQYF
-	TRBJ2-7	-	TRBV2	TGTGCCAGCAGTGACACCCGGACGGCCGGCGAGCAGTACTTC	CASSDTRTAGEQYF
-	TRBJ2-5	-	TRBV7-7	TGTGCCAGCAGCTTAGTCTGGGGGGAAGAGACCCAGTACTTC	CASSLVWGEETQYF
once	TRBJ1-3	-	TRBV27	TGTGCCAGCAGTCTTCATTCACAGGGTTCCGGAAACACCATATATTTT	CASSLHSQGSGNTIYF
-	TRBJ1-2	TRBD1	TRBV6-5	TGTGCCAGCAGAGGGACAGGGTTTATTGGCTACACCTTC	CASRGTGFIGYTF